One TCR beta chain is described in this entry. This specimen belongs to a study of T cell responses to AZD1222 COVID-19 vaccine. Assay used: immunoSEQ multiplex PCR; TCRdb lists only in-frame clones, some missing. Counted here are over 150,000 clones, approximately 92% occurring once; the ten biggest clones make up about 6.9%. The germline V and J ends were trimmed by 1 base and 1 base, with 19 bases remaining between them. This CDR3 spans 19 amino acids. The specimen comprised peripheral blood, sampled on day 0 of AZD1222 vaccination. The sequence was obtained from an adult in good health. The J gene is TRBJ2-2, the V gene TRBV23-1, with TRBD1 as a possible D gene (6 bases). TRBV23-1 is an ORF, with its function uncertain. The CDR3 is CASSQLGGHQGKNTGELFF. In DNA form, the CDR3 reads TGCGCCAGCAGTCAATTAGGGGGACACCAAGGGAAGAACACCGGGGAGCTGTTTTTT.